These 7 T cell receptor beta chains were all obtained from the same sample, sequenced in a study of control samples from healthy donors and cancer patients. Assay used: immunoSEQ multiplex PCR; TCRdb lists only in-frame clones, some missing. The sample lists 50,000 or so clones, approximately 85% seen once, with approximately 3.8% in the top ten. Sequenced: blood. Receptors originate from a man over 45 in good health.

This rearrangement joins TRBV10-1 to TRBJ2-2; tentative D call: TRBD2 (5 bases). Trimming stripped 2 bases from V and 6 bases from J, with 10 bases between. The CDR3 loop spans 14 amino acids. Germline V gene data show CDR1 as WNHNN and CDR2 as SYGVQD (reference sequence). CDR3 sequence (DNA): TGCGCCAGCAGTGAGAGGACTGTACCCGGGGAGCTGTTTTTT. As protein: CASSERTVPGELFF.

The chain links TRBV7-9 to TRBJ1-6; a possible D gene is TRBD1 (6 bases). The V gene's germline CDR1 is SEHNR and CDR2 FQNEAQ (reference sequence). This CDR3 has 15 amino acids. Trimming stripped 1 base from V and 8 bases from J, with 12 bases between. CDR3 sequence: CASSLDPGEDSPLHF. The DNA for the CDR3 is TGTGCCAGCAGCTTAGACCCAGGGGAAGATTCACCCCTCCACTTT.

The J gene is TRBJ2-7, the V gene TRBV11-3; TRBD2 matches at 14 bases. In germline, CDR1 is SGHNT, CDR2 YENEEA. V shed 0 bases and J 7 bases; nucleotides not matched to a gene: 2. This CDR3 has 15 amino acids. The CDR3 reads CASSLEGLAGEEQYF. The CDR3 nucleotides are TGTGCCAGCAGCTTAGAGGGACTAGCGGGAGAGGAGCAGTACTTC.

The J gene is TRBJ2-7, the V gene TRBV7-9, with D possibly called TRBD1 or TRBD2 (5 bases each). Trimming stripped 5 bases from V and 0 bases from J, with 14 bases between. This CDR3 comprises 15 residues. Germline V CDR1 and CDR2: SEHNR, FQNEAQ (reference sequence). The CDR3 region is CASSPWGSSSYEQYF. CDR3 coding DNA: TGTGCCAGCAGCCCTTGGGGGTCTAGCTCCTACGAGCAGTACTTC.

V is TRBV4-1 and J is TRBJ2-3, with a possible D match to TRBD2 (6 bases). Germline V CDR1 and CDR2: MGHRA, YSYEKL. This CDR3 is built from 16 residues. V was shortened by 0 bases and J by 1 base, with 11 bases between the two germline ends. CDR3 DNA sequence: TGCGCCAGCAGCCAAGAAAGGTGGGGGGGCACAGATACGCAGTATTTT. Translation gives CASSQERWGGTDTQYF.

The rearrangement uses TRBV2 and TRBJ2-6, with 10 bases that match TRBD1. V gave up 5 bases and J gave up 3 bases; unmatched junction bases: 7. The CDR3 covers 17 residues. Germline-derived CDR1 and CDR2 are SNHLY and FYNNEI. The CDR3 here is CASSWDRGINGANVLTF. Written as DNA, the CDR3 is TGTGCCAGCAGTTGGGACAGGGGAATAAATGGGGCCAACGTCCTGACTTTC.

The chain couples TRBV3-1 (or the pseudogene TRBV3-2) to TRBJ1-1, with D possibly TRBD1 on 5 matching bases. This CDR3 comprises 16 residues. Trimming removed 4 bases at V and 6 bases at J, with 21 bases between. The germline V gene has CDR1 LGHDT and CDR2 YNNKEL (reference sequence). DNA of the CDR3: TGTGCCAGCAGCCGGAACTTGGGACTAAGGGTGGCTGAAGCTTTCTTT. Its protein is CASSRNLGLRVAEAFF.